This T cell receptor beta chain comes out of a study of cytomegalovirus exposure and HLA in healthy donors. Study in general: In an early release, HLA-typed donors contributed tens of millions of unique TCR sequences.

Study-wide results and limits: Among immune exposure information, only CMV serostatus was available. Among the sequence variants, a highly shared cluster was likely an artifact of sequencing.

Note on this clone: Its antigen is not identified.

The PCR made use of 60 Vbeta and 13 Jbeta primers. Using immunoSEQ multiplex PCR, the repertoire was profiled, and TCRdb retains in-frame clones only, with some absent. The sample contains 110,000 or so clones, approximately 80% of which appear only once. The CDR3 runs to 16 residues. Germline V CDR1 and CDR2: MNHEY, SVGAGI. Trimming took off 6 bases at V and 0 bases at J, with 14 bases between the two ends. Sequencing was carried out using PBMCs. The origin of this receptor is a woman aged 18 to 35 in good health and CMV-seronegative. This rearrangement joins TRBV6-5 to TRBJ2-2, with TRBD1 as a possible D gene (6 bases). Here the CDR3 DNA reads TGTGCCAGCAGGTACCCCGGGACACCGAACACCGGGGAGCTGTTTTTT. This translates into CASRYPGTPNTGELFF.